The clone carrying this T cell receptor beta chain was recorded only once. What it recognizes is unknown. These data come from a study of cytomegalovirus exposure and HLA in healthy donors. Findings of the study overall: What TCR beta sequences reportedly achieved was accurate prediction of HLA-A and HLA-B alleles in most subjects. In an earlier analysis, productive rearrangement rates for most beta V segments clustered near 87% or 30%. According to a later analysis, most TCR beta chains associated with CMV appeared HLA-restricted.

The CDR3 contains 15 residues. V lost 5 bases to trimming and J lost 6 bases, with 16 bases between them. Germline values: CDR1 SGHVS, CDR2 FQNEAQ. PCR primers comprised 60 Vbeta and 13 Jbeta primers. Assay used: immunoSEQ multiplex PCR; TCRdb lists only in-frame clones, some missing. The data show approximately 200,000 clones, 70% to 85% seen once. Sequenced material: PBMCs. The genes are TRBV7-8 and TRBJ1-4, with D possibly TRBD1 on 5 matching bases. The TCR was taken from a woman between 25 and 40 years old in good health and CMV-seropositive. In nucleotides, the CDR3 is TGTGCCAGCAGCATAAGTCGGGGGATTTATGAAAAACTGTTTTTT. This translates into CASSISRGIYEKLFF.